The 25 T cell receptor beta chains below all came from one sample that was sequenced in a study of OX40 agonist ivuxolimab in advanced cancers. Data came from immunoSEQ multiplex PCR; TCRdb stores just in-frame clones and leaves some out. The sample yields 55,000 to 80,000 clones, around 80% seen once. Sequenced here: CD4+ or CD8+ T cells sorted from blood, sampled in a trial of the OX40 agonist ivuxolimab. The receptor set was obtained from an adult with an advanced solid tumor such as melanoma, head and neck, liver or kidney cancer.

The V call is TRBV9, the J call TRBJ2-1; 8 positions match TRBD2. The germline V gene encodes CDR1 SGDLS and CDR2 YYNGEE. The ends lost 4 bases at V and 6 bases at J; junction bases unmatched: 15. The CDR3 extends over 17 amino acids. The CDR3 loop is CASSPISGGAQGNEQFF. The CDR3 nucleotides read TGTGCCAGCAGCCCAATCTCGGGGGGGGCGCAAGGCAATGAGCAGTTCTTC.

This clone was detected only a few times. The chain has TRBV5-4 and TRBJ1-1; 10 nucleotides agree with TRBD1. V was clipped by 4 bases and J by 4 bases; unmatched bases: 10. This CDR3 contains 16 residues. The germline CDR1 and CDR2 sequences are SGHNT and YYREEE (reference sequence). CDR3 bases: TGTGCCAGCAGCCCCCCCCGGGACAGGGGCCTCACTGAAGCTTTCTTT. It codes for CASSPPRDRGLTEAFF.

The V and J genes are TRBV18 and TRBJ2-6; either TRBD1 or TRBD2 may supply D (5 bases each). CDR3 size: 15 residues. The V end was cut by 3 bases, the J end by 4 bases, with 10 bases between. Germline CDR1 reads KGHSH; CDR2 reads LQKENI. CDR3 residues: CASSPLGTGANVLTF. CDR3 in DNA: TGTGCCAGCTCACCCCTAGGGACCGGGGCCAACGTCCTGACTTTC.

The chain links TRBV10-3 to TRBJ2-5; the D call may be TRBD1 or TRBD2 (5 bases each). V was trimmed by 10 bases and J by 4 bases, leaving 19 bases between them. Germline V gene sequence: CDR1 ENHRY, CDR2 SYGVKD. The CDR3 is 14 amino acids. The CDR3 DNA reads TGTGCCACCGCCTTAGAGGGGAGCGGAGAGACCCAGTACTTC. Its translation is CATALEGSGETQYF.

The chain combines TRBV6-5 with TRBJ1-4; 9 bases map to TRBD1. The CDR3 is 15 residues long. Losses at the gene ends were 5 bases for V and 6 bases for J; bases not matched to a gene: 7. In germline, CDR1 is MNHEY, CDR2 SVGAGI. CDR3 DNA: TGTGCCAGCAGTCCCTCCGGGACAGGGTATGAAAAACTGTTTTTT. It yields the protein CASSPSGTGYEKLFF.

The rearrangement uses TRBV18 and TRBJ2-7; D remains unclear. CDR3 length: 11 amino acids. Trimming took off 8 bases at V and 5 bases at J, with 10 bases between the two ends. Germline CDR1 reads KGHSH; CDR2 reads LQKENI. CDR3 sequence (DNA): TGTGCCAGCCGTATACTCGACGAGCAGTACTTC. Amino acids: CASRILDEQYF.

This chain connects TRBV9 to TRBJ1-6, with D unclear. The V end was cut by 3 bases, the J end by 6 bases, with 13 bases between. The CDR3 extends over 15 amino acids. The germline V gene encodes CDR1 SGDLS and CDR2 YYNGEE. The CDR3 spells CASSGSGRLNSPLHF. The CDR3 DNA sequence: TGTGCCAGCAGCGGGTCTGGCAGACTTAATTCACCCCTCCACTTT.

V gene TRBV7-2 combines with J gene TRBJ2-7, with D perhaps matching TRBD1 (5 bases). Per the germline V gene, CDR1 is SGHTA and CDR2 is FQGNSA. The CDR3 is made up of 13 amino acids. Trimming left V 5 bases short and J 1 base short, with 9 bases between. The CDR3 region is CASSQQGSYEQYF. Written as DNA, the CDR3 is TGTGCCAGCAGCCAGCAGGGATCCTACGAGCAGTACTTC.

The V call is TRBV6-6, the J call TRBJ1-3; D is ambiguous. Trimming took 4 bases from V and 1 from J, leaving 5 bases between them. The CDR3 has 13 residues. Germline CDR1 and CDR2: MNHNY and SVGAGI (reference sequence). In nucleotides, the CDR3 is TGTGCCAGCAGTTCGATTTCTGGAAACACCATATATTTT. It specifies CASSSISGNTIYF.

A few counts support this clone. This chain joins TRBV7-3 and TRBJ1-2; no firm D call. Germline V gene data show CDR1 as SGHTA and CDR2 as FQGTGA. Between the trimmed V and J ends, which lost 5 bases and 4 bases, there was a span of 14 bases. There are 14 residues in the CDR3. The CDR3 loop is CASSPDAQGYGYTF. CDR3 DNA sequence: TGTGCCAGCAGCCCCGACGCCCAAGGCTATGGCTACACCTTC.

The gene calls are TRBV4-3 and TRBJ2-2, with 16 bases lining up with TRBD2. Unmatched junction bases numbered 2, after V lost 0 bases and J lost 7 bases. This CDR3 is built from 17 residues. CDR1 and CDR2 from the germline V gene are LGHNA and YSLEER. The CDR3 spells CASSQEGLAGGVGELFF. The CDR3 DNA is TGCGCCAGCAGCCAAGAGGGACTAGCGGGGGGGGTCGGGGAGCTGTTTTTT.

This sequence joins TRBV7-2 and TRBJ2-7; no clear D gene. This CDR3 has 11 amino acids. V shed 5 bases and J shed 2 bases, with 4 bases lying between them. CDR1 and CDR2 from the germline V gene are SGHTA and FQGNSA. This CDR3 is CASSEPYEQYF. CDR3 in DNA: TGTGCCAGCAGCGAGCCCTACGAGCAGTACTTC.

This rearrangement joins TRBV5-4 to TRBJ2-7, with D uncertain. The CDR3 spans 15 residues. Trimming cost V 5 bases and J 3 bases, with 18 bases left between them. CDR1 and CDR2 (germline): SGHNT, YYREEE (reference sequence). For the CDR3, the DNA is TGTGCCAGCAGTAATACAGCTTCTTCTCTCTACGAGCAGTACTTC. Amino acids: CASSNTASSLYEQYF.

A single count supports this clone. The chain uses TRBV11-2 and TRBJ1-6; 7 bases fit TRBD1. The germline V gene encodes CDR1 SGHAT and CDR2 FQNNGV. After removal of 5 bases from V and 5 bases from J, the junction contained 3 bases not matched to a gene. The length of the CDR3 is 14 residues. The CDR3 DNA reads TGTGCCAGCAGCGCCGGGACAGATAATTCACCCCTCCACTTT. Protein: CASSAGTDNSPLHF.

This clone was recorded once. V gene TRBV18 combines with J gene TRBJ1-1; tentative D call: TRBD1 (5 bases). This CDR3 spans 18 amino acids. Germline V gene lookup returns CDR1 KGHSH and CDR2 LQKENI. With 6 bases removed from V and 2 bases from J, the gap between germline ends came to 25 bases. CDR3 coding DNA: TGTGCCAGCTCGGCCCGAGGGGCGGCCCCGAAGGGTAACACTGAAGCTTTCTTT. This encodes CASSARGAAPKGNTEAFF. The full variable domain, rest sourced from reference TRBV18 and TRBJ1-1, is NAGVMQNPRHLVRRRGQEARLRCSPMKGHSHVYWYRQLPEEGLKFMVYLQKENIIDESGMPKERFSAEFPKEGPSILRIQQVVRGDSAAYFCASSARGAAPKGNTEAFFGQGTRLTVV.

The table lists this clone with a count of one. The genes are TRBV27 and TRBJ2-3, with TRBD2 matching over 8 bases. In germline, CDR1 is MNHEY, CDR2 SMNVEV (reference sequence). The CDR3 is 16 amino acids. J lost 7 bases, V lost 3 bases, and 12 bases had no gene match. The CDR3, as DNA: TGTGCCAGCAGTTTCGCCCCTTCGAGCGGGGGTTATACGCAGTATTTT. Translation gives CASSFAPSSGGYTQYF.

The chain recombines TRBV5-1 with TRBJ2-5; the D is unclear. The CDR3 is 15 residues long. The ends were cut back, 0 bases at V and 5 bases at J, with 14 bases in the middle. CDR1 SGHRS and CDR2 YFSETQ come from the germline V gene. In nucleotides, the CDR3 is TGCGCCAGCAGCTTGGATGGTGGGGATCAGGAGACCCAGTACTTC. Protein product: CASSLDGGDQETQYF.

The V call is TRBV4-2, the J call TRBJ2-7; TRBD1 matches 7 bases. Germline lookup yields CDR1 LGHNA and CDR2 YNFKEQ. The CDR3 extends over 16 amino acids. J was trimmed by 0 bases and V by 1 base; bases with no gene match: 6. In DNA form, the CDR3 reads TGTGCCAGCAGCCAAGCGTGGGGACAGCTCTCCTACGAGCAGTACTTC. Its protein is CASSQAWGQLSYEQYF.

This clone was observed a handful of times. The V gene is TRBV7-8, the J gene TRBJ1-2, with 12 bases aligning to TRBD1. The V and J ends lost 5 bases and 8 bases, in that order; junction bases with no gene match: 3. The CDR3 consists of 13 residues. Germline lookup yields CDR1 SGHVS and CDR2 FQNEAQ. CDR3 bases: TGTGCCAGCAGCAGGGACAGGGGGCTGGGCTACACCTTC. Translating it yields CASSRDRGLGYTF. The full variable domain, with the rest looked up from reference TRBV7-8 and TRBJ1-2, is GAGVSQSPRYKVAKRGQDVALRCDPISGHVSLFWYQQALGQGPEFLTYFQNEAQLDKSGLPSDRFFAERPEGSVSTLKIQRTQQEDSAVYLCASSRDRGLGYTFGSGTRLTVV.

This clone has only one observation. The gene calls are TRBV5-8 and TRBJ2-1; D is uncertain. The CDR3 covers 18 residues. Germline CDR1 and CDR2: SGHTS and YDEGEE. V gave up 0 bases and J gave up 0 bases, with 16 bases separating them. The CDR3 is CASSLEFSAILSYNEQFF. CDR3 DNA sequence: TGTGCCAGCAGCTTGGAGTTTTCAGCCATCCTCTCCTACAATGAGCAGTTCTTC.

The CDR3 region has the DNA TGTGCCAGCAAGGACAGGGGTGGCTACACCTTC. Encoded protein: CASKDRGGYTF. J is TRBJ1-2 and V is TRBV2; 9 bases align to TRBD1. The CDR3 totals 11 residues. The germline V gene has CDR1 SNHLY and CDR2 FYNNEI. V lost 7 bases to trimming and J lost 7 bases; unmatched junction nucleotides: 1.

The gene calls are TRBV7-2 and TRBJ1-2; tentative D call: TRBD1 (5 bases). This CDR3 is 14 amino acids long. Between the trimmed V and J ends, which lost 5 bases and 4 bases, there was a span of 14 bases. The V gene's germline CDR1 is SGHTA and CDR2 FQGNSA. Written as DNA, the CDR3 is TGTGCCAGCAGCCCCCGGACAACCGGCTATGGCTACACCTTC. Translated, it gives CASSPRTTGYGYTF.

Here the CDR3 reads CASGRGVSEQYF. Written as DNA, the CDR3 is TGTGCCTCCGGGAGGGGGGTGAGCGAGCAGTACTTC. The rearrangement links TRBV19 to TRBJ2-7; 8 nucleotides line up with TRBD2. Germline CDR1 and CDR2: LNHDA and SQIVND (reference sequence). After removal of 11 bases from V and 6 bases from J, the junction contained 9 bases not matched to a gene. The CDR3 runs 12 residues.

V gene TRBV6-1 combines with J gene TRBJ2-3; D is unresolved. The germline V gene encodes CDR1 MNHNS and CDR2 SASEGT. The length of the CDR3 is 14 residues. V was shortened by 1 base and J by 5 bases, with 10 bases between the two germline ends. The CDR3 region has the DNA TGTGCCAGCAGTGAAGGGATGGGAAGAGATACGCAGTATTTT. This codes for CASSEGMGRDTQYF.

The V gene is TRBV6-5, the J gene TRBJ1-6; 8 bases are a match to TRBD1. CDR1 is MNHEY, CDR2 SVGAGI, per germline. The CDR3 runs 16 residues. V trimming: 4 bases; J trimming: 9 bases; junction bases outside the gene matches: 11. The CDR3 region is CASSLNWTGSRSPLHF. CDR3 bases: TGTGCCAGCAGTTTAAACTGGACAGGGAGTCGTTCACCCCTCCACTTT.